In its sample, the clone carrying this T cell receptor (beta chain) was seen once. The CDR3 totals 16 residues. Germline values: CDR1 SNHLY, CDR2 FYNNEI. V lost 2 bases and J lost 2, with 14 bases in between. The entry originates in a study of shared clonotypes between healthy human individuals. Across the whole study: Ranging from 18 to 49 in age, donors were two women and three men.

Produced via immunoSEQ multiplex PCR; TCRdb's table is partial and in-frame only. The sample records roughly 2,000,000 clones, approximately 95% being singletons. Naive-designated CD8 cells lacked CD45RO, were positively enriched for CCR7, and omitted terminally differentiated effector memory CD45RA+ cells. The genes are TRBV2 and TRBJ2-3, with D hard to call. The source of this sequence is a man younger than 30 in good health. The specimen was naive CD8+ T cells sorted from blood. The DNA for the CDR3 is TGTGCCAGCAGTGAACCGGCCCTCCGGGCCACAGATACGCAGTATTTT. Its protein is CASSEPALRATDTQYF.